This entry features one T cell receptor (beta chain) sequence. This entry is derived from a study of blood T cell repertoires in COVID-19. Study background: Acute and convalescent COVID-19 specimens originated in the United States, Italy and Spain. PBMCs, B-cell-depleted T cells, or T cells provided the cDNA or gDNA that made up the material.

Authors' methods: How many nucleated cells were present was estimated from reference gene primer amplification. Profiled with immunoSEQ multiplex PCR; TCRdb holds only in-frame clones, not every one. For V, J and clone size, that table is used; D and trimming come from the DNA. In the table there are about 150,000 clones, around 87% of which are singletons. From germline, CDR1 is MNHEY and CDR2 SVGEGT. The CDR3 spans 16 residues. The V gene end was trimmed by 0 bases and the J gene end by 4 bases; junction bases not matched to a gene: 8. The TCR comes from an elderly man with acute or convalescent COVID-19. The sequencing sample was made of peripheral blood. This rearrangement joins TRBV6-2 or TRBV6-3 to TRBJ2-7; 8 bases map to TRBD2. CDR3 loop: CASSYSSGRAHYEQYF. The CDR3 bases are TGTGCCAGCAGTTACTCGTCCGGGAGGGCCCATTACGAGCAGTACTTC.